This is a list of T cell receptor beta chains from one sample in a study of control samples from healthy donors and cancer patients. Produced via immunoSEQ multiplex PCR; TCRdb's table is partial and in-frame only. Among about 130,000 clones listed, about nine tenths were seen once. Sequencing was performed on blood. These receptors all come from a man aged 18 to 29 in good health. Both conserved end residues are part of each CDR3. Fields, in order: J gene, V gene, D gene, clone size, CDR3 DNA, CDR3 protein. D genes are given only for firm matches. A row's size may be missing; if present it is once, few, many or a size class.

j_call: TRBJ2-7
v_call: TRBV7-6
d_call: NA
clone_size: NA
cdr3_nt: TGTGCCAGCAGCTTAGCTCCAGGGATTTTCGCCTACGAGCAGTACTTC
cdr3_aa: CASSLAPGIFAYEQYF

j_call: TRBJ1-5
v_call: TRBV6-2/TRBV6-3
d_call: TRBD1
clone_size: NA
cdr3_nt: TGTGCCAGCAGCAACAGGGGGCCCGATCAGCCCCAGCATTTT
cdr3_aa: CASSNRGPDQPQHF

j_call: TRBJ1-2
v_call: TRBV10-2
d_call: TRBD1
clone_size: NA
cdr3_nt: TGCGCCAGCAGATACACATCCGGGACAGGGGGGGATTATGGCTACACCTTC
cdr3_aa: CASRYTSGTGGDYGYTF

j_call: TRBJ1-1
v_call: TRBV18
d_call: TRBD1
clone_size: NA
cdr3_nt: TGTGCCAGCTCACTGAGGGACAGGATATTCGGTGAAGCTTTCTTT
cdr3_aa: CASSLRDRIFGEAFF

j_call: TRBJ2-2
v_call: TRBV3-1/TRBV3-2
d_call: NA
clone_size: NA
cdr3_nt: TGTGCCAGCAGCCATTTCCGGGGGACACCGAACACCGGGGAGCTGTTTTTT
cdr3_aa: CASSHFRGTPNTGELFF

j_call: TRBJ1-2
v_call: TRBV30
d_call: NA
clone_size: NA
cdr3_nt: TGTGCCTGGAGTGTGGCAGCAGCTAACTATGGCTACACCTTC
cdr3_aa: CAWSVAAANYGYTF

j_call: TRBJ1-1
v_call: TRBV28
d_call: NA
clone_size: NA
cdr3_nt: TGTGCCAGCAGTCCCAGGCTGACCGGGGGCGCTTTCTTT
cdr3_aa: CASSPRLTGGAFF

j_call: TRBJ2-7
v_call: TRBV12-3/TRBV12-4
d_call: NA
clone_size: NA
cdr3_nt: TGTGCCAGCAGTTCGGGGGCCCGCTACGAGCAGTACTTC
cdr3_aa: CASSSGARYEQYF

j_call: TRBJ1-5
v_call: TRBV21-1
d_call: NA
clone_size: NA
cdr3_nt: TGTGCCAGCAGCAAAGCAAGAGACAGACACGATCAGCCCCAGCATTTT
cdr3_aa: CASSKARDRHDQPQHF

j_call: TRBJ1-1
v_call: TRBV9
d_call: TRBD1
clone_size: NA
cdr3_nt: TGTGCCAGCAGCGTGGACAGGGGTGGCACTGAAGCTTTCTTT
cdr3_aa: CASSVDRGGTEAFF

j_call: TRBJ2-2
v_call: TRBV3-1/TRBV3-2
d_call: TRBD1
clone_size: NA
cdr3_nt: TGTGCCAGCAGCCAAGTGGGACAGGGGGCTTGGGAGCTGTTTTTT
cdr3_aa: CASSQVGQGAWELFF

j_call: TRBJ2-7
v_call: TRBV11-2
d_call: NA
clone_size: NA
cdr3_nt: TGTGCCAGCAGCCCCGCCGGGACCGCCAGTTCCTACGAGCAGTACTTC
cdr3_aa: CASSPAGTASSYEQYF

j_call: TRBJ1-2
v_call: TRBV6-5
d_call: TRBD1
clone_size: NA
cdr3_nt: TGTGCCAGCATTTGGCAGGGGGTAGGGGAGTCTGGCTACACCTTC
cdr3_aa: CASIWQGVGESGYTF

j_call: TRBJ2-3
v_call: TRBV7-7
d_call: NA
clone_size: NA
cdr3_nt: TGTGCCAGCAGCAAGGACGAAGCCCGGCATACGCAGTATTTT
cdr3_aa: CASSKDEARHTQYF

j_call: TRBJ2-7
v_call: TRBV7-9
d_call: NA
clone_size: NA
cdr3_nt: TGTGCCAGCAGCCCATCGGCGGGGTCGGGGGAGCAGTACTTC
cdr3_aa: CASSPSAGSGEQYF

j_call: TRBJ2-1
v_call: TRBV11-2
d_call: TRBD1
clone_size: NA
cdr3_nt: TGTGCCAGCAGCTTAGCTCCAGGTGGGGACAGGCTTACGAGTGAGCAGTTCTTC
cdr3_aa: CASSLAPGGDRLTSEQFF

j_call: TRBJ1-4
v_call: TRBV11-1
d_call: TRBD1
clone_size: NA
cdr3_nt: TGTGCCAGCAGCTTGACAGGGTCAGGTGAAAAACTGTTTTTT
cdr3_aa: CASSLTGSGEKLFF

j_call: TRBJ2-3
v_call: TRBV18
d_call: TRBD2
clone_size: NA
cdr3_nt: TGTGCCAGCTCACCAGGAGCGACTAGCGGGGGGCTATCAAGCACAGATACGCAGTATTTT
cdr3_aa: CASSPGATSGGLSSTDTQYF

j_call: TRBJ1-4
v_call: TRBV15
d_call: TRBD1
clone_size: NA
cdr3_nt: TGTGCCACCAGCAGAACTCACTCGGGACAGTACATTGCAACTAATGAAAAACTGTTTTTT
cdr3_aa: CATSRTHSGQYIATNEKLFF

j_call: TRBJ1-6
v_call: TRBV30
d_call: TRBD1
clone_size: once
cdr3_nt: TGTGCCTGGAGCGGGACAGATAATTCACCCCTCCACTTT
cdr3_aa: CAWSGTDNSPLHF

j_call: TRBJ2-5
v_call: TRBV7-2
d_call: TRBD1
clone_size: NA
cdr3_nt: TGTGCCAGCAGCTTAGGAGGGACAGGTGAAGAGACCCAGTACTTC
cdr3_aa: CASSLGGTGEETQYF

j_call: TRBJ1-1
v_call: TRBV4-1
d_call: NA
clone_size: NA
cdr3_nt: TGCGCCAGCAGCCAAGAGGTACAAACCTCGAACACTGAAGCTTTCTTT
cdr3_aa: CASSQEVQTSNTEAFF

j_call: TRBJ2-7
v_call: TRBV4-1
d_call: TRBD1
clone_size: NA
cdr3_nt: TGCGCCAGCAGCCACACCGGGACAGTCTCCTACGAGCAGTACTTC
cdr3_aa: CASSHTGTVSYEQYF

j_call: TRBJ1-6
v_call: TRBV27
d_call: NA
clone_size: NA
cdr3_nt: TGTGCCAGCAGCCTGGGTAGGAATTCACCCCTCCACTTT
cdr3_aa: CASSLGRNSPLHF

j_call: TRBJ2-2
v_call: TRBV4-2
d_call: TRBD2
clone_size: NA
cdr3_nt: TGTGCCAGCAGCCCGGGGACTAGCGGGGCCCTCGCGAACACCGGGGAGCTGTTTTTT
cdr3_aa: CASSPGTSGALANTGELFF

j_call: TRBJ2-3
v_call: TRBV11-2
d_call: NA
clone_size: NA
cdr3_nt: TGTGCCAGCAGCTTGGGGCCGGGGAGTACAGATACGCAGTATTTT
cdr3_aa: CASSLGPGSTDTQYF

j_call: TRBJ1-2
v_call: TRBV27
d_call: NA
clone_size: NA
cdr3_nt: TGTGCCAGCAGTTTATCCGGGGGGAGCTATGGCTACACCTTC
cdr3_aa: CASSLSGGSYGYTF

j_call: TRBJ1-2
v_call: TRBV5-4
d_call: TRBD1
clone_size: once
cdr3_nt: TGTGCCAGCGGGCCCGAAAGGGGGCGAGGCTATGGCTACACCTTC
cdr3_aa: CASGPERGRGYGYTF

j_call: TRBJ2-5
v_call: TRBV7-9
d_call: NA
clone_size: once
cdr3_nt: TGTGCCAGCAGTCTCTATAAACCCAGATTAGAGACCCAGTACTTC
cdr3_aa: CASSLYKPRLETQYF

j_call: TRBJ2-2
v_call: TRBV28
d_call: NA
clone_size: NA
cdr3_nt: TGTGCCAGACGGGGGTGCGGGGAGCTGTTTTTT
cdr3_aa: CARRGCGELFF

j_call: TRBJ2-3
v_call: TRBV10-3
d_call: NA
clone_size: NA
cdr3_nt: TGTGCCATCAGGGCGGCAGGGGAGACAGATACGCAGTATTTT
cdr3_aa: CAIRAAGETDTQYF

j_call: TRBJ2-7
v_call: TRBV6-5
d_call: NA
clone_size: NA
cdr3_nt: TGTGCCAGCAGCCGCCAGAGCTCCTACGAGCAGTACTTC
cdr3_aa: CASSRQSSYEQYF

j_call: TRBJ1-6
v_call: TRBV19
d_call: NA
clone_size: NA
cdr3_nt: TGTGCCAGTAGCCTCCCCAAAGGGGTACGGGGTGCAAGCTTCATCCCCCTCCACTTT
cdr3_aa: CASSLPKGVRGASFIPLHF